Each of the 10 T cell receptor beta chains below was sequenced from the same sample in a study of T cells in localized non-small cell lung cancer. Some clones are missing from TCRdb's copy, which holds only in-frame ones; the method was immunoSEQ multiplex PCR. Of 78,000 or so clones listed, roughly 81% are singletons. This material consisted of peripheral blood, taken before any cancer treatment. These TCRs come from a man aged 40 to 69 with stage I lung adenocarcinoma.

The chain joins TRBV28 to TRBJ1-3, with 7 positions matching TRBD1. The CDR3 loop spans 15 amino acids. CDR1 is MDHEN and CDR2 is SYDVKM in the germline V gene. V lost 6 bases and J lost 6; bases outside the gene matches: 11. The CDR3, as DNA: TGTGCCAGCAGACGAACAGGGGCGAACGAAAACACCATATATTTT. Translated: CASRRTGANENTIYF.

DNA for the CDR3: TGTGCCAGCAGCTTACATAGGACAGGGGCAGATACGCAGTATTTT. This codes for CASSLHRTGADTQYF. The chain employs TRBV7-3 and TRBJ2-3, with 9 positions matching TRBD1. Losses at the gene ends were 2 bases for V and 4 bases for J; bases not matched to a gene: 4. Germline values: CDR1 SGHTA, CDR2 FQGTGA. The CDR3 sequence is 15 residues long. Full variable domain (missing parts from reference TRBV7-3 and TRBJ2-3): GAGVSQTPSNKVTEKGKYVELRCDPISGHTALYWYRQSLGQGPEFLIYFQGTGAADDSGLPNDRFFAVRPEGSVSTLKIQRTERGDSAVYLCASSLHRTGADTQYFGPGTRLTVL.

CDR3 bases: TGTGCCAGTACTTCCGGGTGGGGGAGCAATCAGCCCCAGCATTTT. Its protein is CASTSGWGSNQPQHF. This chain links TRBV19 with TRBJ1-5; D is possibly TRBD1 (5 bases). Germline V CDR1 and CDR2: LNHDA, SQIVND (reference sequence). The CDR3 spans 15 residues. V dropped 7 bases and J dropped 1 base, with 14 bases sitting between them.

The chain combines TRBV18 with TRBJ2-7; 7 bases are a match to TRBD2. CDR1 is KGHSH and CDR2 is LQKENI in the germline V gene. This CDR3 contains 13 residues. V shed 2 bases and J 2 bases; nucleotides not matched to a gene: 0. The CDR3 here is CASSPGTTYEQYF. The CDR3 DNA reads as TGTGCCAGCTCACCAGGGACTACCTACGAGCAGTACTTC.

This clone was counted only a few times. The genes are TRBV2 and TRBJ1-1; D not resolved. CDR3 length: 11 amino acids. Trimming left V 4 bases short and J 11 bases short, with 11 bases between. Germline V gene lookup returns CDR1 SNHLY and CDR2 FYNNEI. This CDR3 reads CASSVLPGAFF. The CDR3 DNA follows: TGTGCCAGCAGTGTCCTCCCCGGGGCTTTCTTT.

The genes are TRBV27 and TRBJ1-4; 7 bases match TRBD1. Trimming removed 3 bases from V and 6 bases from J; junction bases left unmatched: 7. The CDR3 length is 15 residues. The germline V gene encodes CDR1 MNHEY and CDR2 SMNVEV (reference sequence). The CDR3 reads CASSLFSGGDEKLFF. As DNA, the CDR3 is TGTGCCAGCAGTTTGTTTTCAGGGGGTGATGAAAAACTGTTTTTT.

This clone was detected a few times. The chain employs TRBV29-1 and TRBJ1-1; D gene unclear. Germline CDR1 reads SQVTM; CDR2 reads ANQGSEA. This CDR3 contains 11 residues. V dropped 3 bases and J dropped 4 bases, with 6 bases sitting between them. This CDR3 reads CSVDKATEAFF. The DNA of the CDR3 is TGCAGCGTTGATAAGGCCACTGAAGCTTTCTTT.

This sequence joins TRBV2 and TRBJ2-1; unclear D gene. The CDR3 extends over 15 amino acids. With 6 bases removed from V and 0 bases from J, the gap between germline ends came to 12 bases. The germline CDR1 and CDR2 sequences are SNHLY and FYNNEI. The CDR3 spells CASRAESSSYNEQFF. CDR3 nucleotide sequence: TGTGCCAGCAGGGCGGAAAGTAGCTCCTACAATGAGCAGTTCTTC.

The V and J genes are TRBV7-3 and TRBJ2-2; the D is unclear. Trimming removed 5 bases from V and 5 bases from J, with 9 bases in between. The CDR3 is 13 residues long. The germline V gene has CDR1 SGHTA and CDR2 FQGTGA. The CDR3 DNA follows: TGTGCCAGCAGCCCAATGGGTACCGGGGAGCTGTTTTTT. Translated, it gives CASSPMGTGELFF. Looking up the rest from reference TRBV7-3 and TRBJ2-2 gives the full variable domain: GAGVSQTPSNKVTEKGKYVELRCDPISGHTALYWYRQSLGQGPEFLIYFQGTGAADDSGLPNDRFFAVRPEGSVSTLKIQRTERGDSAVYLCASSPMGTGELFFGEGSRLTVL.

The chain links TRBV5-1 to TRBJ2-1; 8 nucleotides line up with TRBD2. V lost 2 bases, J lost 5 bases, and 6 bases stayed unmatched. Per the germline V gene, CDR1 is SGHRS and CDR2 is YFSETQ. The CDR3 loop spans 15 amino acids. The CDR3 DNA reads TGCGCCAGCAGCTTAGAACTAGCGGATAACAATGAGCAGTTCTTC. Translation: CASSLELADNNEQFF.